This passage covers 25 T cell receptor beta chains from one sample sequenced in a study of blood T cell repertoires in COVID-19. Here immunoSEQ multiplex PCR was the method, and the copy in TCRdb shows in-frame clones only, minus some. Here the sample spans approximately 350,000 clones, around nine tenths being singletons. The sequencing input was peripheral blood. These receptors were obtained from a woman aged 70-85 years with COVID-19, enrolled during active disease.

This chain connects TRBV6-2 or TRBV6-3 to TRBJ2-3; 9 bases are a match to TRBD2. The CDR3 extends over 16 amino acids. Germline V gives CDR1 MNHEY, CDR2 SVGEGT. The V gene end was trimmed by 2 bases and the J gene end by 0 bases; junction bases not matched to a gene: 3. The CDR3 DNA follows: TGTGCCAGCAGTTACGGAGCGGGGGGCAGCACAGATACGCAGTATTTT. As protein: CASSYGAGGSTDTQYF.

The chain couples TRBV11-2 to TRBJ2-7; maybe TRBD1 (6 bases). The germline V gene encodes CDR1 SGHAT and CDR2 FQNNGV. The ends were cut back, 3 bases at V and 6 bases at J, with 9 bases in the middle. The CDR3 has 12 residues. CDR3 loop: CASSFLGGEQYF. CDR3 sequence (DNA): TGTGCCAGCAGCTTTTTAGGGGGCGAGCAGTACTTC. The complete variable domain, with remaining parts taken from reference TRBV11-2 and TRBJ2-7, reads EAGVAQSPRYKIIEKRQSVAFWCNPISGHATLYWYQQILGQGPKLLIQFQNNGVVDDSQLPKDRFSAERLKGVDSTLKIQPAKLEDSAVYLCASSFLGGEQYFGPGTRLTVT.

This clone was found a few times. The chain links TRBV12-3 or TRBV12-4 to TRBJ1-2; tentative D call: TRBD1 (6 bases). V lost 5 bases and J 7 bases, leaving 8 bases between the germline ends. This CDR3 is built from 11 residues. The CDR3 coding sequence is TGTGCCAGCAGTCGCAGGGGTGGCTACACCTTC. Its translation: CASSRRGGYTF.

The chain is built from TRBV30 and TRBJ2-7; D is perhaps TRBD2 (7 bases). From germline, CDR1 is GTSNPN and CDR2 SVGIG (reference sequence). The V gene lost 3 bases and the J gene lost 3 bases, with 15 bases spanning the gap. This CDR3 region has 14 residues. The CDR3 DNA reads TGTGCCTGGAGGGGAGGGGGTTCGGGCTACGAGCAGTACTTC. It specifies CAWRGGGSGYEQYF. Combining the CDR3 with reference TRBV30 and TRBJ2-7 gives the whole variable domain SQTIHQWPATLVQPVGSPLSLECTVEGTSNPNLYWYRQAAGRGLQLLFYSVGIGQISSEVPQNLSASRPQDRQFILSSKKLLLSDSGFYLCAWRGGGSGYEQYFGPGTRLTVT.

The chain's CDR3 is CASSADGGYEQYF. The CDR3 bases are TGTGCCAGCAGTGCTGACGGGGGCTACGAGCAGTACTTC. The chain employs TRBV2 and TRBJ2-7, with D possibly TRBD2 on 6 matching bases. V lost 4 bases to trimming and J lost 3 bases, with 10 bases between them. CDR3 length: 13 residues. Germline values: CDR1 SNHLY, CDR2 FYNNEI. Full variable domain (rest looked up from reference TRBV2 and TRBJ2-7): EPEVTQTPSHQVTQMGQEVILRCVPISNHLYFYWYRQILGQKVEFLVSFYNNEISEKSEIFDDQFSVERPDGSNFTLKIRSTKLEDSAMYFCASSADGGYEQYFGPGTRLTVT.

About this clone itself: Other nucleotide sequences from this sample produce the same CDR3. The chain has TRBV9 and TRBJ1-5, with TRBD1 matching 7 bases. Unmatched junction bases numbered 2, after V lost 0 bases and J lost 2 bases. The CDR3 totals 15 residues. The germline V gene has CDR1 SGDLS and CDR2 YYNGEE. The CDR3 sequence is CASSVGQGGNQPQHF. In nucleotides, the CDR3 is TGTGCCAGCAGCGTAGGACAGGGAGGCAATCAGCCCCAGCATTTT.

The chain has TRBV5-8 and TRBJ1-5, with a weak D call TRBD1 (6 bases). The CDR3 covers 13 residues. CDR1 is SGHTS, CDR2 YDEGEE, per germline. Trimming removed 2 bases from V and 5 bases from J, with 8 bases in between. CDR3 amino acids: CASSLTGYQPQHF. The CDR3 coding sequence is TGTGCCAGCAGCTTAACAGGGTATCAGCCCCAGCATTTT. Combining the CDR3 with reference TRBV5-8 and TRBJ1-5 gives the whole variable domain EAGVTQSPTHLIKTRGQQATLRCSPISGHTSVYWYQQALGLGLQFLLWYDEGEERNRGNFPPRFSGRQFPNYSSELNVNALELEDSALYLCASSLTGYQPQHFGDGTRLSIL.

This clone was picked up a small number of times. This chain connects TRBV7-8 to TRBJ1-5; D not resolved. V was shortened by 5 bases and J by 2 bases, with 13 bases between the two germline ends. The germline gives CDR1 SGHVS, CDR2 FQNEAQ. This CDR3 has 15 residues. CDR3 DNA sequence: TGTGCCAGCAGCCCCCTGGCCATTGGCAATCAGCCCCAGCATTTT. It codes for CASSPLAIGNQPQHF.

Here the CDR3 DNA reads TGTGCCAGCAGCCGCTCGCAGGGGCGGGAGCAGCCCCAGCATTTT. It translates to CASSRSQGREQPQHF. The V call is TRBV5-8, the J call TRBJ1-5, with D maybe TRBD1 (6 bases). Per germline, CDR1 SGHTS and CDR2 YDEGEE. The CDR3 runs 15 residues. Trimming cost V 4 bases and J 7 bases, with 18 bases left between them.

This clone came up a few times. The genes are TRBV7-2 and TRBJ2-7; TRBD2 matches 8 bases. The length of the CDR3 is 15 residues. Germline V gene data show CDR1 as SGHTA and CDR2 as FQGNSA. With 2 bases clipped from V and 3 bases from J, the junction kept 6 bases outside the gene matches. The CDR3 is CASSLSGGGIYEQYF. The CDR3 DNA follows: TGTGCCAGCAGCTTATCGGGAGGGGGAATCTACGAGCAGTACTTC.

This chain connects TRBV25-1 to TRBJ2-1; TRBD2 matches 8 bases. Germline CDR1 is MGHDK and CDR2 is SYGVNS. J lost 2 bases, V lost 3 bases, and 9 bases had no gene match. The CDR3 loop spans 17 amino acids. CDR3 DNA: TGTGCCAGCAGTGAGATGGGACGGGGGGGCACCTACAATGAGCAGTTCTTC. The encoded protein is CASSEMGRGGTYNEQFF.

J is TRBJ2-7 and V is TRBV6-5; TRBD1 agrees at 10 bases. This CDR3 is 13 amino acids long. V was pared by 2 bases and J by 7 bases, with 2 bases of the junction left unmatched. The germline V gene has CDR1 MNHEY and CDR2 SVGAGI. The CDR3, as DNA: TGTGCCAGCAGTTACGACAGGGGGCGTGAGCAGTACTTC. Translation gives CASSYDRGREQYF.

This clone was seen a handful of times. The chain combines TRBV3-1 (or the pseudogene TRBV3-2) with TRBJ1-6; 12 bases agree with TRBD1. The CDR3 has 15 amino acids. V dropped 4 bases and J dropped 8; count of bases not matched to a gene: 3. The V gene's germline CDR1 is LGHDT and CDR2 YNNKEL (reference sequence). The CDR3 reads CASSRGTGGDSPLHF. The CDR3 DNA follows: TGTGCCAGCAGCCGGGGGACAGGGGGCGATTCACCCCTCCACTTT.

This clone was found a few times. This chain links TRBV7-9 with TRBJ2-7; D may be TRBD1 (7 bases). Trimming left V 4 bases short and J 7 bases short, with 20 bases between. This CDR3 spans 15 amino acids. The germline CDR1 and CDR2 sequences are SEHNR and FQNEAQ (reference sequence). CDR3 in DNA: TGTGCCAGCAGCTCCAACCCAGGGGGGCCTGGGGAGCAGTACTTC. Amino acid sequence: CASSSNPGGPGEQYF.

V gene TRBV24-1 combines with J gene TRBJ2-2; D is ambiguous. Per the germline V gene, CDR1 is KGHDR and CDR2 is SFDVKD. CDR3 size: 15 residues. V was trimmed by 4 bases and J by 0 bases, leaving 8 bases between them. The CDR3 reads CATSEAGSNTGELFF. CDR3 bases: TGTGCCACCAGTGAAGCAGGCTCGAACACCGGGGAGCTGTTTTTT.

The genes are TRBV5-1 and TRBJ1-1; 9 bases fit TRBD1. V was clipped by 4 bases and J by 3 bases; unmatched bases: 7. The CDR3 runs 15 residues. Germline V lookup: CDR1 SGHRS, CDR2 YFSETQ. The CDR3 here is CASSRTGDEDTEAFF. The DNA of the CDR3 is TGCGCCAGCAGCCGGACAGGGGATGAGGACACTGAAGCTTTCTTT.

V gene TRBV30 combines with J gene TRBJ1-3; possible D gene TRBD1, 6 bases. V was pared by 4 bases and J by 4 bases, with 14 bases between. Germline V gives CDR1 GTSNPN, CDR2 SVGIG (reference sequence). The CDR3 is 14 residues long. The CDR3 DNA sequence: TGTGCCTGGACTTCTACAGGGTTGGGAAACACCATATATTTT. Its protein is CAWTSTGLGNTIYF.

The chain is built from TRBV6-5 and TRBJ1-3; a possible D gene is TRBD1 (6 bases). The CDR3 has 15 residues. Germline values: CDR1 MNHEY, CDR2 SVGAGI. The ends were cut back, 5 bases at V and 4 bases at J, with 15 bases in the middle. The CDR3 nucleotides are TGTGCCAGCAGTATTACAGGGTCTTCGGGAAACACCATATATTTT. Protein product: CASSITGSSGNTIYF.

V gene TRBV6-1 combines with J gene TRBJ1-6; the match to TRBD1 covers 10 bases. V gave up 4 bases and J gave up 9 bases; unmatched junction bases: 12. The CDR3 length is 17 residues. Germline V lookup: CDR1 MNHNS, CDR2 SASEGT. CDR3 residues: CASSVSSPGQGSSPLHF. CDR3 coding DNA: TGTGCCAGCAGTGTCTCATCCCCGGGACAGGGGTCTTCACCCCTCCACTTT.

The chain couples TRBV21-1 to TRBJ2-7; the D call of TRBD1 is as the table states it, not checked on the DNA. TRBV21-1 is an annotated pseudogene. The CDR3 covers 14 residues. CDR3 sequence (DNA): TGTGCCAGCAGCAAAGGGCAGGGGGCCTACGAGCAGTACTTC. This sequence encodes CASSKGQGAYEQYF.

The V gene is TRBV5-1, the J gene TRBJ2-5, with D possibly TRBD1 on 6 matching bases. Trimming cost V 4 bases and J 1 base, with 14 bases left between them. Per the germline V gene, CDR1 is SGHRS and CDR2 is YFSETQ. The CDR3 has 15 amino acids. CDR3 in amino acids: CASSGVAGVQETQYF. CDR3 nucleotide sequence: TGCGCCAGCAGCGGCGTAGCAGGGGTCCAAGAGACCCAGTACTTC.

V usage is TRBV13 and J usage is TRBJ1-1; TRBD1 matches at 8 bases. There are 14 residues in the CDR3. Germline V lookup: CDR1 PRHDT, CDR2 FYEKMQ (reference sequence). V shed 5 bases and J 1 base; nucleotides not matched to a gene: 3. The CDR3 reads CASSPGQGNTEAFF. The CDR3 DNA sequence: TGTGCCAGCAGCCCCGGACAGGGGAACACTGAAGCTTTCTTT.

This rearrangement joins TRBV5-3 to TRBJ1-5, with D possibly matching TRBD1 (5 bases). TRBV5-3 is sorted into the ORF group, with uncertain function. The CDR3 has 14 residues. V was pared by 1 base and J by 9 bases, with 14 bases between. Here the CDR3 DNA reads TGTGCCAGAAGCTTGAAGACAGCCTACCGGCCCCAGCATTTT. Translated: CARSLKTAYRPQHF.

The CDR3 protein is CASGLGGLRYEQYF. The CDR3, as DNA: TGTGCTAGTGGTTTGGGGGGGCTCCGTTACGAGCAGTACTTC. The rearrangement links TRBV12-5 to TRBJ2-7, with D maybe TRBD1 (6 bases). There are 14 residues in the CDR3. Trimming left V 1 base short and J 4 bases short, with 11 bases between. Germline V gives CDR1 LGHNT, CDR2 FRNRAP. The full variable domain, completed using reference TRBV12-5 and TRBJ2-7, is DARVTQTPRHKVTEMGQEVTMRCQPILGHNTVFWYRQTMMQGLELLAYFRNRAPLDDSGMPKDRFSAEMPDATLATLKIQPSEPRDSAVYFCASGLGGLRYEQYFGPGTRLTVT.

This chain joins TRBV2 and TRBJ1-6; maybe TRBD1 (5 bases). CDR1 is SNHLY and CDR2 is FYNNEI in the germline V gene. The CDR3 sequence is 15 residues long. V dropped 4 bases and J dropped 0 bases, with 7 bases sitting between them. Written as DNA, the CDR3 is TGTGCCAGCAGTGGACAGAGCTCCTATAATTCACCCCTCCACTTT. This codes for CASSGQSSYNSPLHF. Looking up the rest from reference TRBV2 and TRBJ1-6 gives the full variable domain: EPEVTQTPSHQVTQMGQEVILRCVPISNHLYFYWYRQILGQKVEFLVSFYNNEISEKSEIFDDQFSVERPDGSNFTLKIRSTKLEDSAMYFCASSGQSSYNSPLHFGNGTRLTVT.